This passage covers 25 T cell receptor beta chains from one sample sequenced in a study of spatial heterogeneity in lung cancer. The study's findings and limits: How many expanded intratumoral alpha and beta TCRs were present tracked the tumor mutation count, which was a count of nonsynonymous mutations.

TCRdb called the 5' RACE reads again in MiXCR, with one record for every CDR3 protein. This sample carries some 9,900 distinct CDR3 sequences, 7% to 9% of them seen once, and the ten largest clones take about 18%. The time point: sample taken at primary tumor resection. Antigens for these TCRs are unknown. The sample consisted of lung tumor tissue, taken at surgery. Receptors originate from a male donor with early-stage non-small cell lung cancer.

This clonotype was observed a few times. The chain recombines TRBV5-1 with TRBJ2-7; 7 bases match TRBD1. Germline CDR1 is SGHRS and CDR2 is YFSETQ. This CDR3 spans 16 amino acids. With 2 bases clipped from V and 3 bases from J, the junction kept 11 bases outside the gene matches. The CDR3 loop is CASSLAATGAHYEQYF. CDR3 sequence (DNA): TGCGCCAGCAGCTTAGCCGCCACAGGGGCCCACTACGAGCAGTACTTC.

This clonotype appeared many times. The J gene is TRBJ2-1, the V gene TRBV7-2, with D tentatively TRBD2 (6 bases). The CDR3 runs to 15 residues. Trimming left V 3 bases short and J 0 bases short, with 9 bases between. Germline CDR1 and CDR2: SGHTA and FQGNSA. CDR3 nucleotide sequence: TGTGCCAGCAGCTTTGGGACTTTCTCCTACAATGAGCAGTTCTTC. As protein: CASSFGTFSYNEQFF. Complete variable domain (other parts from reference TRBV7-2 and TRBJ2-1): GAGVSQSPSNKVTEKGKDVELRCDPISGHTALYWYRQSLGQGLEFLIYFQGNSAPDKSGLPSDRFSAERTGGSVSTLTIQRTQQEDSAVYLCASSFGTFSYNEQFFGPGTRLTVL.

The table lists this clonotype with many counts. The chain uses TRBV10-3 and TRBJ2-1; D might be TRBD1 or TRBD2, each matching 5 bases. V was cut by 4 bases and J by 8 bases, with 9 bases left in between. Germline lookup yields CDR1 ENHRY and CDR2 SYGVKD. This CDR3 contains 12 residues. The CDR3 DNA follows: TGTGCCATCAGTGCGAGGGGCGATGAGCAGTTCTTC. Translation: CAISARGDEQFF.

Ten or more counts support this clonotype. J is TRBJ1-1 and V is TRBV24-1, with 7 positions matching TRBD1. The CDR3 extends over 15 amino acids. CDR1 is KGHDR, CDR2 SFDVKD, per germline. With 4 bases clipped from V and 1 base from J, the junction kept 5 bases outside the gene matches. In DNA form, the CDR3 reads TGTGCCACCAGTGAGCAGACAGGGACGAACACTGAAGCTTTCTTT. It is translated as CATSEQTGTNTEAFF.

The sample holds many counts of this clonotype. This chain uses TRBV9 with TRBJ1-5, with 8 bases that match TRBD1. Trimming took 2 bases from V and 7 from J; bases not matched to a gene: 8. The CDR3 loop spans 15 amino acids. The germline V gene encodes CDR1 SGDLS and CDR2 YYNGEE. CDR3 amino acids: CASSVGTGEGQPQHF. The CDR3 coding sequence is TGTGCCAGCAGCGTGGGGACAGGCGAAGGGCAGCCCCAGCATTTT. Full variable domain (outside the CDR3, taken from reference TRBV9 and TRBJ1-5): DSGVTQTPKHLITATGQRVTLRCSPRSGDLSVYWYQQSLDQGLQFLIQYYNGEERAKGNILERFSAQQFPDLHSELNLSSLELGDSALYFCASSVGTGEGQPQHFGDGTRLSIL.

There are many counts of this clonotype. This chain links TRBV18 with TRBJ2-5, with D possibly TRBD2 on 6 matching bases. Germline V gives CDR1 KGHSH, CDR2 LQKENI. The V gene lost 3 bases and the J gene lost 1 base, with 21 bases spanning the gap. The CDR3 contains 18 residues. CDR3 sequence: CASSPGDSRTPSQETQYF. CDR3 bases: TGTGCCAGCTCACCGGGGGACTCACGAACCCCCAGCCAAGAGACCCAGTACTTC.

This clonotype was observed many times. The chain links TRBV27 to TRBJ2-5; no firm D call. Trimming cost V 4 bases and J 2 bases, with 8 bases left between them. This CDR3 has 13 residues. The germline gives CDR1 MNHEY, CDR2 SMNVEV (reference sequence). The CDR3 here is CASSWTSQETQYF. The CDR3 DNA sequence: TGTGCCAGCAGTTGGACCTCACAAGAGACCCAGTACTTC.

This clonotype was recorded at least ten times. J is TRBJ2-3 and V is TRBV20-1; the match to TRBD2 covers 7 bases. Germline CDR1 and CDR2: DFQATT and SNEGSKA (reference sequence). Unmatched junction bases numbered 5, after V lost 3 bases and J lost 2 bases. The CDR3 spans 14 residues. The CDR3 DNA follows: TGCAGTGCTAGGAAGCGGGGCTTCACAGATACGCAGTATTTT. Translated: CSARKRGFTDTQYF.

This clonotype was seen repeatedly, ten times or more. The genes are TRBV11-2 and TRBJ2-3; 8 bases line up with TRBD2. J was trimmed by 2 bases and V by 1 base; bases with no gene match: 8. The CDR3 length is 17 residues. Germline assignment: CDR1 SGHAT and CDR2 FQNNGV. Written as DNA, the CDR3 is TGTGCCAGCAGCTTAGGAGGCGCGGGAGGTTACACAGATACGCAGTATTTT. Its protein is CASSLGGAGGYTDTQYF.

This clonotype was detected many times. This rearrangement joins TRBV29-1 to TRBJ2-3, with no clear D. The V end was cut by 0 bases, the J end by 6 bases, with 7 bases between. Germline CDR1 and CDR2: SQVTM and ANQGSEA. The CDR3 has 12 residues. The CDR3 is CSVEDGKDTQYF. For the CDR3, the DNA is TGCAGCGTTGAAGATGGAAAGGATACGCAGTATTTT.

This clonotype showed up many times. The chain recombines TRBV28 with TRBJ1-5; maybe TRBD1 (6 bases). The germline gives CDR1 MDHEN, CDR2 SYDVKM. V dropped 7 bases and J dropped 3 bases, with 19 bases sitting between them. The CDR3 is 16 residues long. CDR3 nucleotide sequence: TGTGCCAGCACCCTATGGGGCTCGGGGGCCAATCAGCCCCAGCATTTT. This translates into CASTLWGSGANQPQHF.

This clonotype has ten or more counts. The chain uses TRBV18 and TRBJ2-3; 7 bases line up with TRBD2. CDR3 length equals 17 residues. The trim removed 2 bases at V and 3 bases at J, leaving 11 bases unmatched. Germline CDR1 KGHSH, CDR2 LQKENI. DNA for the CDR3: TGTGCCAGCTCACCAACGGCAGGGAGGGGAATAACAGATACGCAGTATTTT. It codes for CASSPTAGRGITDTQYF.

This clonotype was picked up a small number of times. This chain connects TRBV10-3 to TRBJ2-1; the D gene is possibly TRBD2 (6 bases). The germline CDR1 and CDR2 sequences are ENHRY and SYGVKD. Trimming cost V 4 bases and J 1 base, with 8 bases left between them. The CDR3 loop spans 14 amino acids. CDR3 bases: TGTGCCATCAGTGGACGGGAGTCCTACAATGAGCAGTTCTTC. Its protein is CAISGRESYNEQFF.

Worth noting for this clonotype: A much larger clone differs from this one at a single base, so this may be a read error. The genes are TRBV16 and TRBJ1-5, with D unresolved. There are 14 residues in the CDR3. The germline V gene has CDR1 KGHSY and CDR2 FQNENV. Here the CDR3 DNA reads TGTGTCAGCAGCCAATCGGAAGAAAATCAGCCCCAGCATTTT. Its translation: CVSSQSEENQPQHF.

This clonotype has a count of ten or more. This chain links TRBV28 with TRBJ2-1, with 7 bases that match TRBD2. CDR3 size: 11 residues. Per germline, CDR1 MDHEN and CDR2 SYDVKM. Unmatched junction bases numbered 1, after V lost 7 bases and J lost 7 bases. The DNA for the CDR3 is TGTGCCAGCATCGGGAGGAATGAGCAGTTCTTC. It encodes CASIGRNEQFF. The full variable domain, its missing parts supplied by reference TRBV28 and TRBJ2-1, is DVKVTQSSRYLVKRTGEKVFLECVQDMDHENMFWYRQDPGLGLRLIYFSYDVKMKEKGDIPEGYSVSREKKERFSLILESASTNQTSMYLCASIGRNEQFFGPGTRLTVL.

This clonotype was detected ten times or more. The V and J genes are TRBV2 and TRBJ1-2; D unclear. The CDR3 runs to 12 residues. Germline values: CDR1 SNHLY, CDR2 FYNNEI. Trimming took 8 bases from V and 5 from J, leaving 12 bases between them. The CDR3 nucleotides read TGTGCCAGCGGAGTGGTCGGGTATGGCTACACCTTC. Translation: CASGVVGYGYTF.

This clonotype was counted many times. This chain uses TRBV7-2 with TRBJ2-5; TRBD2 matches 10 bases. CDR3 length: 16 residues. Germline loops: CDR1 SGHTA, CDR2 FQGNSA. J lost 6 bases, V lost 3 bases, and 10 bases had no gene match. The CDR3 is CASSFFSSSGGQTQYF. CDR3 in DNA: TGTGCCAGCAGCTTTTTCTCCTCTAGCGGGGGTCAGACCCAGTACTTC.

The CDR3: CAISESLDHTGELFF. The CDR3 nucleotides are TGTGCCATCAGTGAGTCCCTAGATCACACCGGGGAGCTGTTTTTT. This chain connects TRBV10-3 to TRBJ2-2; no reliable D call. V was pared by 0 bases and J by 3 bases, with 8 bases between. The CDR3 covers 15 residues. Germline lookup yields CDR1 ENHRY and CDR2 SYGVKD.

In its sample, this clonotype was seen many times. The chain couples TRBV7-9 to TRBJ2-3; 14 bases are a match to TRBD2. Germline V gene lookup returns CDR1 SEHNR and CDR2 FQNEAQ (reference sequence). The CDR3 is 15 amino acids. V shed 6 bases and J 6 bases; nucleotides not matched to a gene: 5. CDR3 bases: TGTGCCAGCAGTACGGGACTAGCGGGAGCCGATACGCAGTATTTT. It specifies CASSTGLAGADTQYF.

In its sample, this clonotype was seen a few times. The V call is TRBV14, the J call TRBJ2-1, with D possibly called TRBD1 or TRBD2 (5 bases each). The CDR3 covers 17 residues. Germline V gives CDR1 SGHDN, CDR2 FVKESK. V gave up 2 bases and J gave up 3 bases, with 17 bases separating them. CDR3 sequence (DNA): TGTGCCAGCAGCCAAACTACCGGGACCTCCTACTACAATGAGCAGTTCTTC. The encoded protein is CASSQTTGTSYYNEQFF.

At least ten counts were recorded for this clonotype. The chain joins TRBV5-4 to TRBJ2-1; 10 positions agree with TRBD2. The V and J ends lost 4 bases and 10 bases, in that order; junction bases with no gene match: 11. Per the germline V gene, CDR1 is SGHNT and CDR2 is YYREEE (reference sequence). The CDR3 sequence is 15 residues long. CDR3 residues: CASSDWLAGEWEQFF. CDR3 DNA: TGTGCCAGCAGCGACTGGCTAGCGGGAGAGTGGGAGCAGTTCTTC.

This clonotype was counted ten times or more. The rearrangement uses TRBV19 and TRBJ2-2, with D unclear. Trimming removed 0 bases from V and 0 bases from J, with 5 bases in between. The germline gives CDR1 LNHDA, CDR2 SQIVND (reference sequence). There are 15 residues in the CDR3. The CDR3 sequence is CASSIDGTNTGELFF. As DNA, the CDR3 is TGTGCCAGTAGTATAGATGGGACGAACACCGGGGAGCTGTTTTTT.

This clonotype was observed at least ten times. V is TRBV12-3 or TRBV12-4 and J is TRBJ2-1; D ambiguous. This CDR3 is built from 14 residues. The V end was cut by 0 bases, the J end by 12 bases, with 15 bases between. In nucleotides, the CDR3 is TGTGCCAGCAGTTTAGCGAAATCAGTAGGAGCGCAGTTCTTC. Its translation: CASSLAKSVGAQFF.

This clonotype was observed a few times. Here the CDR3 DNA reads TGTGCCAGCAGTTCCGGGACAGGAAGGGGCTATGGCTACACCTTC. Translated: CASSSGTGRGYGYTF. The chain employs TRBV28 and TRBJ1-2; 8 nucleotides line up with TRBD1. Germline V gene sequence: CDR1 MDHEN, CDR2 SYDVKM. Losses at the gene ends were 4 bases for V and 4 bases for J; bases not matched to a gene: 8. The CDR3 extends over 15 amino acids.

The CDR3 protein is CASSFTAQETQYF. The CDR3 coding sequence is TGTGCCAGCAGTTTTACAGCCCAAGAGACCCAGTACTTC. The rearrangement uses TRBV28 and TRBJ2-5, with D uncertain. Trimming removed 3 bases at V and 1 base at J, with 6 bases between. The CDR3 is 13 amino acids. Germline CDR1 reads MDHEN; CDR2 reads SYDVKM.